These 20 T cell receptor beta chains were all obtained from the same sample, sequenced in a study of T cell changes during pregnancy in multiple sclerosis. Measured with immunoSEQ multiplex PCR; TCRdb has only the in-frame clones, and not every one. The sample yields fewer than 75,000 clones, roughly 90% seen once. The sample in question was CD8+ T cells from peripheral blood mononuclear cells, obtained before pregnancy. The receptors originated from a female donor with multiple sclerosis, enrolled in a pregnancy study.

The chain couples TRBV9 to TRBJ1-2, with TRBD1 matching 7 bases. Germline V CDR1 and CDR2: SGDLS, YYNGEE. V lost 5 bases, J lost 2 bases, and 0 bases stayed unmatched. This CDR3 has 12 amino acids. Here the CDR3 reads CASRGGNYGYTF. Here the CDR3 DNA reads TGTGCCAGCAGAGGGGGCAACTATGGCTACACCTTC. Variable domain in full (rest from reference TRBV9 and TRBJ1-2): DSGVTQTPKHLITATGQRVTLRCSPRSGDLSVYWYQQSLDQGLQFLIQYYNGEERAKGNILERFSAQQFPDLHSELNLSSLELGDSALYFCASRGGNYGYTFGSGTRLTVV.

The rearrangement joins TRBV13 to TRBJ1-6, with D possibly being TRBD1 (6 bases). V dropped 6 bases and J dropped 2 bases, with 14 bases sitting between them. From germline, CDR1 is PRHDT and CDR2 FYEKMQ (reference sequence). This CDR3 spans 16 amino acids. The CDR3 DNA reads TGTGCCAGCAGATATAAACAGGGACCCTATAATTCACCCCTCCACTTT. Protein sequence: CASRYKQGPYNSPLHF.

The rearrangement joins TRBV4-2 to TRBJ2-7, with 13 bases fitting TRBD2. Trimming removed 3 bases from V and 0 bases from J; junction bases left unmatched: 5. This CDR3 is built from 17 residues. Germline V gene sequence: CDR1 LGHNA, CDR2 YNFKEQ. CDR3 nucleotides: TGTGCCAGCAGCCAGAGACTAGCGGGGGGTATCTCCTACGAGCAGTACTTC. Its translation is CASSQRLAGGISYEQYF.

V gene TRBV9 combines with J gene TRBJ2-5, with a possible D match to TRBD2 (6 bases). With 2 bases removed from V and 2 bases from J, the gap between germline ends came to 10 bases. Germline CDR1 SGDLS, CDR2 YYNGEE. The CDR3 runs 14 residues. The CDR3 sequence: CASSVDGGQETQYF. The CDR3 region has the DNA TGTGCCAGCAGCGTGGACGGGGGACAAGAGACCCAGTACTTC.

The chain joins TRBV27 to TRBJ2-1; D is ambiguous. The germline CDR1 and CDR2 sequences are MNHEY and SMNVEV (reference sequence). The CDR3 sequence is 12 residues long. Trimming shortened V by 3 bases and J by 4 bases, and 4 bases separated the two germline ends. The CDR3 DNA sequence: TGTGCCAGCAGTTTTAATTACAATGAGCAGTTCTTC. Residues: CASSFNYNEQFF.

The count of this clone is one. V is TRBV19 and J is TRBJ1-5; D call uncertain. The CDR3 length is 13 residues. Trimming left V 8 bases short and J 0 bases short, with 8 bases between. Per the germline V gene, CDR1 is LNHDA and CDR2 is SQIVND (reference sequence). Here the CDR3 reads CASWSGSNQPQHF. The CDR3 DNA sequence: TGTGCCAGTTGGTCCGGTAGCAATCAGCCCCAGCATTTT.

V is TRBV6-5 and J is TRBJ2-5, with TRBD1 identical over 10 bases. The V and J ends lost 7 bases and 7 bases, in that order; junction bases with no gene match: 6. CDR1 and CDR2 (germline): MNHEY, SVGAGI. The CDR3 has 13 amino acids. CDR3 DNA sequence: TGTGCCAGCAACACCGGACAGGGGGGGACCCAGTACTTC. Protein product: CASNTGQGGTQYF.

This clone appeared a few times. The chain combines TRBV7-9 with TRBJ1-1, with 7 bases aligning to TRBD1. Germline CDR1 SEHNR, CDR2 FQNEAQ (reference sequence). CDR3 length: 15 amino acids. V shed 4 bases and J 1 base; nucleotides not matched to a gene: 6. The CDR3 reads CASSSWTGGNTEAFF. The CDR3 DNA is TGTGCCAGCAGCTCGTGGACAGGTGGGAACACTGAAGCTTTCTTT.

This rearrangement joins TRBV7-3 to TRBJ2-1; TRBD2 agrees at 7 bases. This CDR3 spans 16 amino acids. Germline V lookup: CDR1 SGHTA, CDR2 FQGTGA. The J segment lost 0 bases and the V segment lost 5 bases, leaving 7 bases of the junction unmatched. The CDR3 DNA follows: TGTGCCAGCAGCCGCCTAGCGGATAGCTCCTACAATGAGCAGTTCTTC. It codes for CASSRLADSSYNEQFF.

The chain's CDR3 is CAIKEGTDYYGYTF. The CDR3 region has the DNA TGTGCCATCAAAGAGGGAACCGACTATTATGGCTACACCTTC. The V call is TRBV10-3, the J call TRBJ1-2; D gene unclear. Trimming left V 7 bases short and J 5 bases short, with 17 bases between. Per the germline V gene, CDR1 is ENHRY and CDR2 is SYGVKD. This CDR3 is built from 14 residues.

V is TRBV7-3 and J is TRBJ2-1; TRBD1 is a possible D gene (5 bases). Germline CDR1 and CDR2: SGHTA and FQGTGA. The CDR3 is 15 residues long. V was clipped by 4 bases and J by 1 base, with 11 bases between them. This CDR3 reads CASSSDSPSYNEQFF. The CDR3 DNA reads as TGTGCCAGCAGCTCCGACAGCCCGTCCTACAATGAGCAGTTCTTC. Looking up the rest from reference TRBV7-3 and TRBJ2-1 gives the full variable domain: GAGVSQTPSNKVTEKGKYVELRCDPISGHTALYWYRQSLGQGPEFLIYFQGTGAADDSGLPNDRFFAVRPEGSVSTLKIQRTERGDSAVYLCASSSDSPSYNEQFFGPGTRLTVL.

This rearrangement joins TRBV9 to TRBJ1-1; the match to TRBD1 covers 7 bases. This CDR3 is 15 amino acids long. Per the germline V gene, CDR1 is SGDLS and CDR2 is YYNGEE. V shed 3 bases, J shed 1 base, and the junction held 6 bases outside the gene matches. CDR3 in DNA: TGTGCCAGCAGCGATCACCGGACAGGGAACACTGAAGCTTTCTTT. Residues: CASSDHRTGNTEAFF. The full variable domain, with the rest looked up from reference TRBV9 and TRBJ1-1, is DSGVTQTPKHLITATGQRVTLRCSPRSGDLSVYWYQQSLDQGLQFLIQYYNGEERAKGNILERFSAQQFPDLHSELNLSSLELGDSALYFCASSDHRTGNTEAFFGQGTRLTVV.

Here the CDR3 DNA reads TGTGCCAGCAGCGGAAGCGGGGGCCTCTCCTACAATGAGCAGTTCTTC. It translates to CASSGSGGLSYNEQFF. J is TRBJ2-1 and V is TRBV9; 8 bases agree with TRBD2. After removal of 3 bases from V and 0 bases from J, the junction contained 5 bases not matched to a gene. This CDR3 is 16 amino acids long. CDR1 is SGDLS, CDR2 YYNGEE, per germline.

This clone was seen just once. The chain links TRBV19 to TRBJ2-5; 10 bases align to TRBD2. After removal of 0 bases from V and 1 base from J, the junction contained 5 bases not matched to a gene. CDR1 LNHDA and CDR2 SQIVND come from the germline V gene (reference sequence). The CDR3 contains 17 residues. CDR3: CASSIESSGGLQETQYF. DNA for the CDR3: TGTGCCAGTAGTATAGAGTCTAGCGGGGGTCTCCAAGAGACCCAGTACTTC.

This clone has more than one count but fewer than ten. This chain links TRBV4-1 with TRBJ2-1, with unresolved D. The CDR3 is 14 amino acids. V shed 4 bases and J shed 9 bases, with 16 bases lying between them. Germline V lookup: CDR1 MGHRA, CDR2 YSYEKL. The CDR3 DNA sequence: TGCGCCAGCAGCCCCCCGGTGTACGCGTTTGAGCAGTTCTTC. This encodes CASSPPVYAFEQFF.

For this clone: An end of the junction does not agree with germline; a read error may underlie this. The rearrangement links TRBV5-4 to TRBJ2-3, with D possibly being TRBD1 (5 bases). The CDR3 runs to 15 residues. Germline V gene lookup returns CDR1 SGHNT and CDR2 YYREEE (reference sequence). CDR3 in DNA: TGTGCCGGCAGCCCCGTGGGGCAAAGCGCAGATACGCAGTATTTT. It is translated as CAGSPVGQSADTQYF.

In this sample, this clone turned up once. The chain carries TRBV5-4 and TRBJ1-4; D call uncertain. Trimming took off 5 bases at V and 7 bases at J, with 12 bases between the two ends. The CDR3 is 13 residues long. Germline CDR1 is SGHNT and CDR2 is YYREEE (reference sequence). CDR3 loop: CASSSVGSEKLFF. In DNA, the CDR3 is TGTGCCAGCAGTTCGGTTGGTAGTGAAAAACTGTTTTTT.

V usage is TRBV9 and J usage is TRBJ1-1; unclear D gene. The length of the CDR3 is 16 residues. V lost 0 bases and J lost 0, with 12 bases in between. Germline CDR1 SGDLS, CDR2 YYNGEE. The CDR3 here is CASSVAYDTLNTEAFF. CDR3 sequence (DNA): TGTGCCAGCAGCGTAGCTTACGACACCCTGAACACTGAAGCTTTCTTT.

The chain has TRBV6-1 and TRBJ2-1; D remains unclear. The germline V gene has CDR1 MNHNS and CDR2 SASEGT. V lost 7 bases and J lost 10, with 20 bases in between. The CDR3 is 14 residues long. For the CDR3, the DNA is TGTGCCAGCACCGACCCCCCGGTTGGAGAGGAGCAGTTCTTC. Protein product: CASTDPPVGEEQFF.

The table lists this clone with a count of one. Mismatch with germline at one junction end may stem from a read error. The chain employs TRBV5-5 and TRBJ1-2; D may be TRBD1 (5 bases). Germline values: CDR1 SGHKS, CDR2 YYEKEE (reference sequence). The CDR3 extends over 10 amino acids. The CDR3 coding sequence is TGTGCCAGCAGCCAAGACTCGGACATCTTC. Translated, it gives CASSQDSDIF.